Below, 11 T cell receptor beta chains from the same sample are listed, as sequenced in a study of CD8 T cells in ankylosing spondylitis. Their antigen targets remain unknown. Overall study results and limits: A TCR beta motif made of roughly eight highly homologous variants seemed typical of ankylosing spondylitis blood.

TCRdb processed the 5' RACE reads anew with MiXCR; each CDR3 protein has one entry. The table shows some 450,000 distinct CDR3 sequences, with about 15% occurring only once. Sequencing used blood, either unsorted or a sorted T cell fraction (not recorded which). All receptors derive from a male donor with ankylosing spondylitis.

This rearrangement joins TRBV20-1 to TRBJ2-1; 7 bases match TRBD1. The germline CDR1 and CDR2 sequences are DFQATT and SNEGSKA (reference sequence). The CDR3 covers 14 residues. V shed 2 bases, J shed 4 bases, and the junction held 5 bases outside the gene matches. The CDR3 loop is CSARPRDRYNEQFF. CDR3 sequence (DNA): TGCAGTGCTAGACCCCGGGACAGATACAATGAGCAGTTCTTC.

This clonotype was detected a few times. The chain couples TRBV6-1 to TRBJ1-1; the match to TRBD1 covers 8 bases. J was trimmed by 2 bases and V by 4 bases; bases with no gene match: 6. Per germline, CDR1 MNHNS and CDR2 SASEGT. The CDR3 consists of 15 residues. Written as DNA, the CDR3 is TGTGCCAGCAGTGTCCCAGGGGGCCTCAACACTGAAGCTTTCTTT. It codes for CASSVPGGLNTEAFF.

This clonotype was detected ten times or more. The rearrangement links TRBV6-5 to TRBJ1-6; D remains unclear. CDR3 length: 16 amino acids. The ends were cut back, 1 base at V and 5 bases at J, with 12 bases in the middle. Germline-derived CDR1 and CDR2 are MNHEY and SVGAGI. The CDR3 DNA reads TGTGCCAGCAGTTACTTGGGAGGGCCTAATAATTCACCCCTCCACTTT. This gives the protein CASSYLGGPNNSPLHF.

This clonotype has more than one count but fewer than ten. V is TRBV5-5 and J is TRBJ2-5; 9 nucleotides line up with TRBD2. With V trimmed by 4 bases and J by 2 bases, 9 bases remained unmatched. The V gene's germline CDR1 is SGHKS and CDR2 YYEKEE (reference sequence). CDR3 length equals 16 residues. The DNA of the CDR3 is TGTGCCAGCAGCCGAGCCTCAGCGGGGGGACAAGAGACCCAGTACTTC. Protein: CASSRASAGGQETQYF.

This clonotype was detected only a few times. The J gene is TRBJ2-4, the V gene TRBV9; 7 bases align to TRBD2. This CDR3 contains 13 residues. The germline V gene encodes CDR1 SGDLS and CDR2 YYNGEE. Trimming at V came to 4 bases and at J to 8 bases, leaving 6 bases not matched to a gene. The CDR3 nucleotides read TGTGCCAGCAGCATCGGGGGAGGGGACATTCAGTACTTC. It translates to CASSIGGGDIQYF.

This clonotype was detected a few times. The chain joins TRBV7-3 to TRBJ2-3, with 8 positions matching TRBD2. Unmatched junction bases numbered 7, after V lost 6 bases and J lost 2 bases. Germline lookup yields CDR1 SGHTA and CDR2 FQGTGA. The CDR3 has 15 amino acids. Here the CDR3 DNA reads TGTGCCAGCAGTCCCTTGGGACTAGACACAGATACGCAGTATTTT. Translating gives CASSPLGLDTDTQYF.

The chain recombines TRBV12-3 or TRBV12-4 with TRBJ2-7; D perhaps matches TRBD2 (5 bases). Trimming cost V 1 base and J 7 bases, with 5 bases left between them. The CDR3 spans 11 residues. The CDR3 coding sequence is TGTGCCAGCAGTTTAGGGGAGGAGCAGTACTTC. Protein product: CASSLGEEQYF.

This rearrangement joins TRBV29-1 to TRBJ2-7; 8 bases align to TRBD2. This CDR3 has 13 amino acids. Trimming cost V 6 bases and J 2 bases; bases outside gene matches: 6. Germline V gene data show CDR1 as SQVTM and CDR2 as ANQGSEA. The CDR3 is CSVGREVPYEQYF. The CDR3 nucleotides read TGCAGCGTGGGGCGGGAGGTCCCCTACGAGCAGTACTTC.

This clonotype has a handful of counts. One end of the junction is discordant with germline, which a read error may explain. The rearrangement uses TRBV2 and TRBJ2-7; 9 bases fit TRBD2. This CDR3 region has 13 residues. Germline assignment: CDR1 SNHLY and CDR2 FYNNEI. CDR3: CASSADHSGRLVF. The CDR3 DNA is TGTGCCAGCAGCGCCGACCATAGCGGGAGATTAGTTTTC.

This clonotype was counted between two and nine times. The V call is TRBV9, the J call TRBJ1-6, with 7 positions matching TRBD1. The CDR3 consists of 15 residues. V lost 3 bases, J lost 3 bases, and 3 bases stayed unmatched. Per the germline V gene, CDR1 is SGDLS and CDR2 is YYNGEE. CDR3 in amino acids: CASSGGQVYNSPLHF. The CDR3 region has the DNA TGTGCCAGCAGCGGAGGACAGGTCTATAATTCACCCCTCCACTTT.

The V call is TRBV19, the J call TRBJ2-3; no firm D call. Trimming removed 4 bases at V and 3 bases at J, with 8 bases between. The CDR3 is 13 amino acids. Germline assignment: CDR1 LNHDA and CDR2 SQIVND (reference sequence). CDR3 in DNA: TGTGCCAGTAGTAATCGATGGACAGATACGCAGTATTTT. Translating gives CASSNRWTDTQYF.